This T cell receptor beta chain emerged from a study of blood T cell repertoires in COVID-19. Study context: Sites across the United States, Italy and Spain contributed samples from acute and convalescent COVID-19.

This CDR3 is built from 13 residues. V lost 4 bases to trimming and J lost 2 bases, with 9 bases between them. The germline CDR1 and CDR2 sequences are SGHRS and YFSETQ. Under the authors' procedure: From reference gene primer amplification, estimates of nucleated cell counts were derived. Data came from immunoSEQ multiplex PCR; TCRdb stores just in-frame clones and leaves some out. V, J and clone size reflect that table, while D and trimming were determined from the DNA. The sample contains about 300,000 clones, 70% to 90% of which appear only once. Everyone who took part was roughly 18 to 89 years old, and they came from 20 to 25 US areas. Participant-given clinical history determined each cohort assignment.

What was sequenced was PBMCs or T cells enriched from blood (not recorded which). This receptor was taken from a man between 25 and 39 years old who had recovered from COVID-19. The chain has TRBV5-1 and TRBJ1-1; D is uncertain. The CDR3 DNA reads TGCGCCAGCAGCCTGGCGGGTAACACTGAAGCTTTCTTT. This sequence encodes CASSLAGNTEAFF.